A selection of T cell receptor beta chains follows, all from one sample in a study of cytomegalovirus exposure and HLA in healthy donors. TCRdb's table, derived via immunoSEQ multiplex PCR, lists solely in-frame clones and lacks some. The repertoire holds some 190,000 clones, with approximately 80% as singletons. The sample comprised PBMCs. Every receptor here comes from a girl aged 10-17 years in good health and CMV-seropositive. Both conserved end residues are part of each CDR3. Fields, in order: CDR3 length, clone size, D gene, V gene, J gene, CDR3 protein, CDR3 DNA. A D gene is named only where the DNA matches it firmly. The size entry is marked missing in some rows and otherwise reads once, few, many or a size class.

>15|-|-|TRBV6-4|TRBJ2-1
CASSLGQGSYNEQFF
TGTGCCAGCAGCTTAGGGCAGGGCTCCTACAATGAGCAGTTCTTC
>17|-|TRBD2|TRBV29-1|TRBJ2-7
CSVEGWTSGREAYEQYF
TGCAGCGTTGAAGGTTGGACTAGCGGGAGGGAGGCCTACGAGCAGTACTTC
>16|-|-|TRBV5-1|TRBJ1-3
CASSLTKGVSGNTIYF
TGCGCCAGCAGCTTGACGAAGGGAGTCTCTGGAAACACCATATATTTT
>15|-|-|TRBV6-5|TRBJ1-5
CASSEIVNRARPQHF
TGTGCCAGCAGCGAAATAGTTAACAGAGCAAGGCCCCAGCATTTT
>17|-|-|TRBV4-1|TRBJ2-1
CASSQEEGRTDNNEQFF
TGCGCCAGCAGCCAAGAAGAAGGACGGACAGACAACAATGAGCAGTTCTTC
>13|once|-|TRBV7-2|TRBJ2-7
CASSFRGSNEQYF
TGTGCCAGCAGCTTTCGGGGGAGCAACGAGCAGTACTTC
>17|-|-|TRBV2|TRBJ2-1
CASSESYPRPAYNEQFF
TGTGCCAGCAGTGAATCATACCCCAGACCAGCGTACAATGAGCAGTTCTTC
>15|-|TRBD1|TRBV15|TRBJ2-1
CATSRDRDRGNEQFF
TGTGCCACCAGCAGAGATAGGGACAGGGGCAATGAGCAGTTCTTC
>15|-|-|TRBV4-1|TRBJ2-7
CASSQGTGLDYEQYF
TGCGCCAGCAGCCAGGGGACTGGCCTTGACTACGAGCAGTACTTC
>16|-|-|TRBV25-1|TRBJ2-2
CASSRGGPSGTGELFF
TGTGCCAGCAGTAGGGGGGGCCCCTCGGGGACCGGGGAGCTGTTTTTT
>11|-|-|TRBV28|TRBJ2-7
CASRGIGGQYF
TGTGCCAGCAGGGGAATCGGGGGGCAGTACTTC
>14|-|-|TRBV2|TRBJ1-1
CASSQGYANTEAFF
TGTGCCAGCAGCCAGGGCTATGCGAACACTGAAGCTTTCTTT
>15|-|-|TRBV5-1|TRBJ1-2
CASSLAAGAGYGYTF
TGCGCCAGCAGCTTGGCCGCGGGGGCGGGCTATGGCTACACCTTC
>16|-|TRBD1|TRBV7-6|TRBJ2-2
CASSLVEGADTGELFF
TGTGCCAGCAGCTTAGTAGAGGGGGCGGACACCGGGGAGCTGTTTTTT
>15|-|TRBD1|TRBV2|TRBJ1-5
CASRQRTGEYQPQHF
TGTGCCAGCAGACAGAGGACAGGGGAATATCAGCCCCAGCATTTT
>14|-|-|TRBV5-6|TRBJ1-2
CASSLAGKVSGYTF
TGTGCCAGCAGCTTGGCAGGGAAGGTTAGTGGCTACACCTTC
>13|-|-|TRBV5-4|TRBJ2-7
CASSLVGDYEQYF
TGTGCCAGCAGCTTGGTGGGCGACTACGAGCAGTACTTC
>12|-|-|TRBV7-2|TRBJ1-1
CASSYQTGKAFF
TGTGCCAGCAGCTACCAGACGGGAAAAGCTTTCTTT
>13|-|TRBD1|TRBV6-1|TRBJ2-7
CASSDDRGREQYF
TGTGCCAGCAGCGATGACAGGGGTAGGGAGCAGTACTTC
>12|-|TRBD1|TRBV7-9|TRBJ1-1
CASRPDRGSPFF
TGTGCCAGCAGGCCCGACAGGGGATCGCCTTTCTTT
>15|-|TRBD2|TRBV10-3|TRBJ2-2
CAIRTSGRNTGELFF
TGTGCCATCAGGACTAGCGGGAGGAACACCGGGGAGCTGTTTTTT
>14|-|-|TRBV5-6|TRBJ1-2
CASSLRELLYGYTF
TGTGCCAGCAGCTTGAGGGAGTTGCTCTATGGCTACACCTTC
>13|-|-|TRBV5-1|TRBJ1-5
CASSLGGDQPQHF
TGCGCCAGCAGCTTGGGGGGGGACCAGCCCCAGCATTTT